A single sample is the source of the 8 T cell receptor beta chains below, sequenced in a study of blood T cell repertoires in COVID-19. Profiling relied on immunoSEQ multiplex PCR, and the TCRdb table lists in-frame clones only, not all of them. This sample carries more than 150,000 clones, 65% to 90% of them seen once, and the ten largest clones take approximately 8%. The sequenced material came from peripheral blood. The receptors shown here come from a man between 60 and 70 years old with acute or convalescent COVID-19.

In its sample, this clone was seen a few times. The chain has TRBV30 and TRBJ2-1; the D is unclear. Germline CDR1 GTSNPN, CDR2 SVGIG (reference sequence). The CDR3 spans 14 residues. V was trimmed by 8 bases and J by 1 base, leaving 15 bases between them. In nucleotides, the CDR3 is TGTGCCGGCTTCCTGGGCAGATCCTACAATGAGCAGTTCTTC. This sequence encodes CAGFLGRSYNEQFF. Full variable domain (outside the CDR3, taken from reference TRBV30 and TRBJ2-1): SQTIHQWPATLVQPVGSPLSLECTVEGTSNPNLYWYRQAAGRGLQLLFYSVGIGQISSEVPQNLSASRPQDRQFILSSKKLLLSDSGFYLCAGFLGRSYNEQFFGPGTRLTVL.

The chain has TRBV6-5 and TRBJ1-2; 7 nucleotides align to TRBD1. CDR3 size: 15 residues. With V trimmed by 8 bases and J by 4 bases, 13 bases remained unmatched. From germline, CDR1 is MNHEY and CDR2 SVGAGI. CDR3 sequence (DNA): TGTGCCAGCCATGCAGGGGGGCAACCCCCCTATGGCTACACCTTC. This translates into CASHAGGQPPYGYTF.

The V and J genes are TRBV7-6 and TRBJ2-7, with a possible D match to TRBD1 (6 bases). This CDR3 spans 14 amino acids. Deletions cut 6 bases from V and 2 bases from J, with 14 bases between. Germline values: CDR1 SGHVS, CDR2 FNYEAQ. CDR3 in DNA: TGTGCCAGCAGTTTAAACAGGGCACCCTACGAGCAGTACTTC. Translation gives CASSLNRAPYEQYF.

The V and J genes are TRBV7-6 and TRBJ2-7; TRBD2 matches at 13 bases. Germline loops: CDR1 SGHVS, CDR2 FNYEAQ. Trimming at V came to 1 base and at J to 2 bases, leaving 11 bases not matched to a gene. CDR3 length: 19 amino acids. The CDR3 sequence is CASSLGAGLAGDGTYEQYF. CDR3 DNA sequence: TGTGCCAGCAGCTTAGGTGCTGGACTAGCGGGAGATGGGACCTACGAGCAGTACTTC.

V usage is TRBV7-2 and J usage is TRBJ2-1, with 7 bases lining up with TRBD2. The CDR3 sequence is 15 residues long. Germline V gene lookup returns CDR1 SGHTA and CDR2 FQGNSA. The V and J ends lost 2 bases and 6 bases, in that order; junction bases with no gene match: 7. The CDR3 coding sequence is TGTGCCAGCAGCTTATCTAGCGGTGACTTCAATGAGCAGTTCTTC. This codes for CASSLSSGDFNEQFF.

The table lists this clone with a few counts. The chain has TRBV4-1 and TRBJ2-7; D gene unclear. The CDR3 extends over 13 amino acids. The germline V gene has CDR1 MGHRA and CDR2 YSYEKL. The V end lost 4 bases, the J end lost 4 bases, and 11 bases lay between the germline ends. The CDR3 nucleotides are TGCGCCAGCAGCCCCGACCCAGGTTACGAGCAGTACTTC. This translates into CASSPDPGYEQYF.

The chain is built from TRBV20-1 and TRBJ2-7; TRBD1 matches 7 bases. Trimming removed 3 bases from V and 1 base from J; junction bases left unmatched: 9. This CDR3 has 15 amino acids. CDR1 and CDR2 (germline): DFQATT, SNEGSKA (reference sequence). The CDR3 reads CSASYRGWGSYEQYF. Written as DNA, the CDR3 is TGCAGTGCTAGTTACAGGGGATGGGGTTCCTACGAGCAGTACTTC.

The gene calls are TRBV2 and TRBJ1-5; D gene unclear. Germline CDR1 SNHLY, CDR2 FYNNEI. V lost 2 bases and J lost 5, with 13 bases in between. There are 15 residues in the CDR3. The CDR3 nucleotides are TGTGCCAGCAGTGAATCCTCGGGCGGGTATCAGCCCCAGCATTTT. It codes for CASSESSGGYQPQHF.